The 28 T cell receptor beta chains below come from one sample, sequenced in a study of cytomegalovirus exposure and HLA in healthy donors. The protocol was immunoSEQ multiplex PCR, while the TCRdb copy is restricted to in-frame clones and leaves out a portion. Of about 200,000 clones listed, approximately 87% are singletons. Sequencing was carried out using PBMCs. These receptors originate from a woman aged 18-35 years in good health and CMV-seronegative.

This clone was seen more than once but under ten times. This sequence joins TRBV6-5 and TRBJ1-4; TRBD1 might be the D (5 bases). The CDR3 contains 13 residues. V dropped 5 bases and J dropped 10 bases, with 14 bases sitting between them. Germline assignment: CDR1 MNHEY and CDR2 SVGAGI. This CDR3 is CASSRDSMRKLFF. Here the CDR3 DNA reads TGTGCCAGCAGTCGGGACTCAATGCGAAAACTGTTTTTT.

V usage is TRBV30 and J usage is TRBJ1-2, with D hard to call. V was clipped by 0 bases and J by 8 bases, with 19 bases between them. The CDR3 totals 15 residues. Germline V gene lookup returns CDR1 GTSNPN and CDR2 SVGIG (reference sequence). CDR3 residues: CAWSVLLPGLGGYTF. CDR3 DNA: TGTGCCTGGAGTGTACTTCTACCCGGTTTGGGCGGCTACACCTTC. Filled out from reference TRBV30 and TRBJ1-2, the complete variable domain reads SQTIHQWPATLVQPVGSPLSLECTVEGTSNPNLYWYRQAAGRGLQLLFYSVGIGQISSEVPQNLSASRPQDRQFILSSKKLLLSDSGFYLCAWSVLLPGLGGYTFGSGTRLTVV.

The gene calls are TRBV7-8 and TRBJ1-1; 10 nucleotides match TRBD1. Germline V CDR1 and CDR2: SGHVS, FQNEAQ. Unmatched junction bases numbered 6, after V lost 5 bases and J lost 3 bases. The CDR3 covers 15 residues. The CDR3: CASSKPGQGYTEAFF. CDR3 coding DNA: TGTGCCAGCAGCAAGCCGGGACAGGGGTACACTGAAGCTTTCTTT.

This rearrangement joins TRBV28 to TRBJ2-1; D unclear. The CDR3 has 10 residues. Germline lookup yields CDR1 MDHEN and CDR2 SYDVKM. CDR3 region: CYLTHNEQFF. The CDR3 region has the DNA TGTTACCTGACCCATAATGAGCAGTTCTTC.

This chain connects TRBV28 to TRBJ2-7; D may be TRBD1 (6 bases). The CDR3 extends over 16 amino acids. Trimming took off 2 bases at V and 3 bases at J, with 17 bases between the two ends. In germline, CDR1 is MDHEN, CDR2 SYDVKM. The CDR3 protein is CASSLPKAGANYEQYF. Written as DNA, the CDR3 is TGTGCCAGCAGTTTACCCAAGGCAGGGGCGAACTACGAGCAGTACTTC.

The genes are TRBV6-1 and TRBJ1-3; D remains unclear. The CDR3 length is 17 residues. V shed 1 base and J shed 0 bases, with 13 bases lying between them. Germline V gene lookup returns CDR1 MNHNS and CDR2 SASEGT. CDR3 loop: CASSEERSRHSGNTIYF. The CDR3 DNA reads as TGTGCCAGCAGTGAAGAAAGGTCTCGACACTCTGGAAACACCATATATTTT.

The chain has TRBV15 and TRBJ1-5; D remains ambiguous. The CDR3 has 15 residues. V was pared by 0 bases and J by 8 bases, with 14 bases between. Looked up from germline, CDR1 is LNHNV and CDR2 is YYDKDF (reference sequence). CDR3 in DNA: TGTGCCACCAGCAGAGATTCGAGGATTTATGAGCCCCAGCATTTT. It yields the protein CATSRDSRIYEPQHF. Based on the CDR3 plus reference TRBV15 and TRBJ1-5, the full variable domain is DAMVIQNPRYQVTQFGKPVTLSCSQTLNHNVMYWYQQKSSQAPKLLFHYYDKDFNNEADTPDNFQSRRPNTSFCFLDIRSPGLGDTAMYLCATSRDSRIYEPQHFGDGTRLSIL.

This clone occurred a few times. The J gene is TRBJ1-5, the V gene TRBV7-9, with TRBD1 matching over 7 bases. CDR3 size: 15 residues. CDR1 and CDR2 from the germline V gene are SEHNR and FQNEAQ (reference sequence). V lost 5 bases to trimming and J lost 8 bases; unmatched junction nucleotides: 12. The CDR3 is CASSQGTDAREPQHF. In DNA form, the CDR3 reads TGTGCCAGCAGCCAAGGGACAGACGCCCGGGAGCCCCAGCATTTT.

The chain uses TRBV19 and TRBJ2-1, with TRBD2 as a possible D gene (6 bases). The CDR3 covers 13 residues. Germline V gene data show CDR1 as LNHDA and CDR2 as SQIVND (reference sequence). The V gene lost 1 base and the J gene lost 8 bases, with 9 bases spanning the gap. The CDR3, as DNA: TGTGCCAGTAGTATAGGGGCGGGGTATGAGCAGTTCTTC. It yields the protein CASSIGAGYEQFF. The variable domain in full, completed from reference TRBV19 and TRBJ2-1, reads DGGITQSPKYLFRKEGQNVTLSCEQNLNHDAMYWYRQDPGQGLRLIYYSQIVNDFQKGDIAEGYSVSREKKESFPLTVTSAQKNPTAFYLCASSIGAGYEQFFGPGTRLTVL.

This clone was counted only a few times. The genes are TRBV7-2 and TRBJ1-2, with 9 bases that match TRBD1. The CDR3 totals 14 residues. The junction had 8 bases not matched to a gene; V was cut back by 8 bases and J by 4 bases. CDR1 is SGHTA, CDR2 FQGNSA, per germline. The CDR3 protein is CASRAWTGAYGYTF. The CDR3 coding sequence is TGTGCCAGCCGCGCGTGGACAGGGGCCTATGGCTACACCTTC.

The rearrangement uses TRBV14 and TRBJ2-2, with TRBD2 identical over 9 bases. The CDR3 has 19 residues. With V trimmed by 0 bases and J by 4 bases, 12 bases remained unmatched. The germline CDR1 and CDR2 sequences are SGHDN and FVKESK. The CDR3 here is CASSQDGRREGVSTGELFF. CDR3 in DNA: TGTGCCAGCAGCCAAGATGGACGGCGGGAGGGCGTGAGCACCGGGGAGCTGTTTTTT.

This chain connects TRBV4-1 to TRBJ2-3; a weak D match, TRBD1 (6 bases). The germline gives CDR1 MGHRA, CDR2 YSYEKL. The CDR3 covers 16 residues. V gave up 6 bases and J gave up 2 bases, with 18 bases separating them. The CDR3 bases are TGCGCCAGCAGTCGATCACAGGGCCGTGACACAGATACGCAGTATTTT. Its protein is CASSRSQGRDTDTQYF.

The CDR3 protein is CASSYDSPYEQYF. CDR3 nucleotides: TGTGCCAGCAGTTACGACTCCCCCTACGAGCAGTACTTC. The chain employs TRBV6-6 and TRBJ2-7, with no clear D. The V end lost 2 bases, the J end lost 2 bases, and 7 bases lay between the germline ends. Germline V CDR1 and CDR2: MNHNY, SVGAGI (reference sequence). The CDR3 extends over 13 amino acids.

CDR3 DNA sequence: TGTGCCAGCATAGCGGGAGGGGCCCCACAAGAGACCCAGTACTTC. Its protein product is CASIAGGAPQETQYF. The chain is built from TRBV28 and TRBJ2-5; 11 nucleotides agree with TRBD2. From germline, CDR1 is MDHEN and CDR2 SYDVKM. V was pared by 7 bases and J by 2 bases, with 6 bases of the junction left unmatched. This CDR3 region has 15 residues.

This CDR3 is CASSLGGQTHQETQYF. The DNA for the CDR3 is TGCGCCAGCAGCTTGGGGGGACAGACCCATCAAGAGACCCAGTACTTC. The rearrangement links TRBV5-1 to TRBJ2-5, with 7 positions matching TRBD1. This CDR3 is 16 amino acids long. Losses at the gene ends were 0 bases for V and 2 bases for J; bases not matched to a gene: 7. The germline gives CDR1 SGHRS, CDR2 YFSETQ.

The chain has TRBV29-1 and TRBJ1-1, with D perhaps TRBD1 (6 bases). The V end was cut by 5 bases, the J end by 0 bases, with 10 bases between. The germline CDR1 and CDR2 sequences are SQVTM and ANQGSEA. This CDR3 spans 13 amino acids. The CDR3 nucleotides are TGCAGCGTTCCCGGGGGCTTGAACACTGAAGCTTTCTTT. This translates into CSVPGGLNTEAFF.

CDR3 sequence (DNA): TGTGCCAGCAGCGAGCGATACGAGCAGTACTTC. It specifies CASSERYEQYF. V and J are TRBV5-6 and TRBJ2-7; D is unresolved. V lost 4 bases and J lost 4, with 6 bases in between. The CDR3 covers 11 residues. Germline CDR1 SGHDT, CDR2 YYEEEE.

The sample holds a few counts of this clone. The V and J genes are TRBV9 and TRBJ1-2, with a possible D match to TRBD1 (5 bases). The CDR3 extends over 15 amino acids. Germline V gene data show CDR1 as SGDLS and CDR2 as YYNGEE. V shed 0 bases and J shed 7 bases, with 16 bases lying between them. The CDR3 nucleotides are TGTGCCAGCAGCGTAGACCCGGACACGTCGACTGGCTACACCTTC. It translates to CASSVDPDTSTGYTF.

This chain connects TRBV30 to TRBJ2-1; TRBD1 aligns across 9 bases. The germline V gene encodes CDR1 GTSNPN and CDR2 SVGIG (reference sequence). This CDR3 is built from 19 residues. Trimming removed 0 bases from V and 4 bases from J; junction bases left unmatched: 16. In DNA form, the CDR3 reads TGTGCCTGGAGTGTAGGTGGACAGGGGATGTTTGAGATATACAATGAGCAGTTCTTC. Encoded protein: CAWSVGGQGMFEIYNEQFF. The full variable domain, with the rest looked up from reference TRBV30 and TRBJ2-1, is SQTIHQWPATLVQPVGSPLSLECTVEGTSNPNLYWYRQAAGRGLQLLFYSVGIGQISSEVPQNLSASRPQDRQFILSSKKLLLSDSGFYLCAWSVGGQGMFEIYNEQFFGPGTRLTVL.

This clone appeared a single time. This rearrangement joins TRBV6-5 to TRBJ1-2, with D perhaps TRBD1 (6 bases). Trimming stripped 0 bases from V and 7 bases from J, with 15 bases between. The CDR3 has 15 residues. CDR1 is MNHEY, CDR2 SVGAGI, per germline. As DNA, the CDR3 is TGTGCCAGCAGTTACTCGATGGCGGGGGCCGGTGGCTACACCTTC. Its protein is CASSYSMAGAGGYTF.

Written as DNA, the CDR3 is TGTGCCAGCAGCGGGACAGGGGGTTGGTACGAGCAGTACTTC. Amino acid sequence: CASSGTGGWYEQYF. This chain uses TRBV6-5 with TRBJ2-7; TRBD1 agrees at 11 bases. Germline V gene data show CDR1 as MNHEY and CDR2 as SVGAGI. J was trimmed by 4 bases and V by 6 bases; bases with no gene match: 5. The CDR3 runs 14 residues.

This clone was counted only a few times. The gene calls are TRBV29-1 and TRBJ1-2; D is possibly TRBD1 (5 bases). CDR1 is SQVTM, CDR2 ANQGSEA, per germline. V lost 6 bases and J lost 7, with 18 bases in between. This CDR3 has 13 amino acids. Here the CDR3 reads CSVPGDYGRGYTF. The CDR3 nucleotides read TGCAGCGTCCCGGGGGACTATGGTCGTGGCTACACCTTC.

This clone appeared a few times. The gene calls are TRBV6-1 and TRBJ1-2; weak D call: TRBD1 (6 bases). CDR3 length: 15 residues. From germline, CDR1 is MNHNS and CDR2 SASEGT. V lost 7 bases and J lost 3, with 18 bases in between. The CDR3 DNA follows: TGTGCCAGCAACCTAGGGGGGGGCTATGACTATGGCTACACCTTC. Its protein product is CASNLGGGYDYGYTF.

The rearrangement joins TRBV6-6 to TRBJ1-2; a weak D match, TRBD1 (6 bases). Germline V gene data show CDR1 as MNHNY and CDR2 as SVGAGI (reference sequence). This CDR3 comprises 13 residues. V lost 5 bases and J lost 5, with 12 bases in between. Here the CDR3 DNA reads TGTGCCAGCAGTCGGGACACGACGTATGGCTACACCTTC. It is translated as CASSRDTTYGYTF.

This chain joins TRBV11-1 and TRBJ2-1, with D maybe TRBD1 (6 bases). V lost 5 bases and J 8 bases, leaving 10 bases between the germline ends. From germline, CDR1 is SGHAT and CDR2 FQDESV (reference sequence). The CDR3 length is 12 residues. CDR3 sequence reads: CASSNRVHEQFF. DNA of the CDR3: TGTGCCAGCAGCAACAGGGTGCATGAGCAGTTCTTC.

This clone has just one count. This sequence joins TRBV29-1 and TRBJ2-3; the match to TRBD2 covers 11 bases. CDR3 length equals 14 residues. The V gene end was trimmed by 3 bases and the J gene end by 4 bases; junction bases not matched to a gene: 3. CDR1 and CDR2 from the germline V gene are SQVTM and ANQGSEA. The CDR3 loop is CSVEPSGRSDTQYF. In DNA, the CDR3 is TGCAGCGTTGAGCCTAGCGGGAGGTCAGATACGCAGTATTTT.

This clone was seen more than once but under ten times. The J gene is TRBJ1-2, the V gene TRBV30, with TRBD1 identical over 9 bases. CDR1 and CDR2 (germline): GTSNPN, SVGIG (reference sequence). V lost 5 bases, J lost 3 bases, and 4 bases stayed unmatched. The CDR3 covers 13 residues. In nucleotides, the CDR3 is TGTGCCTGGTCCGGACAGGGGCACTATGGCTACACCTTC. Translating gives CAWSGQGHYGYTF.

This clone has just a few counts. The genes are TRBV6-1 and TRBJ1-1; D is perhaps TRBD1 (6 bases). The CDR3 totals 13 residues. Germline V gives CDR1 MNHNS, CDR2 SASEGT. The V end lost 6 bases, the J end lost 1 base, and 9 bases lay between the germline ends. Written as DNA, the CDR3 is TGTGCCAGCAGGGAACAGGGGAACACTGAAGCTTTCTTT. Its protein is CASREQGNTEAFF.